Here is one T cell receptor (beta chain) with its context. These data come from a study of T cells after yellow fever vaccination. Trimming cost V 1 base and J 2 bases, with 8 bases left between them. CDR1 and CDR2 (germline): SGHTA, FQGNSA. The length of the CDR3 is 14 residues. TCRdb passed the 5' RACE reads through MiXCR, listing each CDR3 protein once. The sample has under 600,000 distinct CDR3 sequences, less than 15% seen once. This TCR derives from a young man who received the YFV17D yellow fever vaccine. V gene TRBV7-2 combines with J gene TRBJ1-2; D unclear. Sample: PBMCs, taken on the day of the yellow fever booster vaccination. The CDR3 sequence: CASSLVTENYGYTF. In DNA form, the CDR3 reads TGTGCCAGCAGCTTAGTGACGGAAAACTATGGCTACACCTTC.